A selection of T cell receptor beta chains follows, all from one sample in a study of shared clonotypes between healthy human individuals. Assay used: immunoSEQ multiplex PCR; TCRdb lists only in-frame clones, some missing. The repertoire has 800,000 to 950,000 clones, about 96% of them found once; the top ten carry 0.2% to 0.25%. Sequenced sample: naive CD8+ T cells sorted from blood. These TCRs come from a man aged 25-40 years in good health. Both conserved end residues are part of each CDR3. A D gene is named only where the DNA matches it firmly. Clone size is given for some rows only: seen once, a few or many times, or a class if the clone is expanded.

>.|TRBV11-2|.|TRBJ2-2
TGTGCCAGCAGCCCGCCCGGGGGCAGCGGGGAGCTGTTTTTT
CASSPPGGSGELFF
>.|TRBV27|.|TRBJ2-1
TGTGCCAGCAAGCGAATTGGACAGAGTGGGGACAATGAGCAGTTCTTC
CASKRIGQSGDNEQFF
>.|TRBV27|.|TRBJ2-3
TGTGCCAGCAGTCCCCCGGGCCGCGGAACAGATACGCAGTATTTT
CASSPPGRGTDTQYF
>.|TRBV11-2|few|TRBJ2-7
TGTGCCAGCAACCCCGTTGGCGGGCCCTACGAGCAGTACTTC
CASNPVGGPYEQYF
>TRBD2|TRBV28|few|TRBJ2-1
TGTGCCACCAGTTCTAGCGGGGACTACAATGAGCAGTTCTTC
CATSSSGDYNEQFF
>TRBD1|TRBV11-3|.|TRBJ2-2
TGTGCCAGCAGCTTACGGCGGGACAGGGGTGCCGGGGAGCTGTTTTTT
CASSLRRDRGAGELFF
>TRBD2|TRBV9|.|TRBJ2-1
TGTGCCAGCAGCCCCCGGACTAGCGGCTTCTCCTACAATGAGCAGTTCTTC
CASSPRTSGFSYNEQFF
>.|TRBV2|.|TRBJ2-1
TGTGCCTCATTCGTGGGTGAGCAGTTCTTC
CASFVGEQFF
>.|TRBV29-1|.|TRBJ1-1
TGCAGCGTTGAAGGGGAGGGGAACACTGAAGCTTTCTTT
CSVEGEGNTEAFF
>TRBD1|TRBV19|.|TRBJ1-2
TGTGCCAGTAGTATTCCCGCGGACAGGGTGAATGGCTACACCTTC
CASSIPADRVNGYTF
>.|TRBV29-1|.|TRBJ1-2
TGCAGCGGTGGAGCCAAGGGGGAGAGGAATGGCTACACCTTC
CSGGAKGERNGYTF
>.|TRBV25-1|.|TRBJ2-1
TGTGCCAGCAGTTACCGGGCCAATGAGCAGTTCTTC
CASSYRANEQFF
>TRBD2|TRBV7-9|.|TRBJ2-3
TGTGCCAGCAGCCTTAGCGGGAGAGATACGCAGTATTTT
CASSLSGRDTQYF
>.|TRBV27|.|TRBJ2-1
TGTGCCAGCACATCTGGGGGACCTTACAATGAGCAGTTCTTC
CASTSGGPYNEQFF
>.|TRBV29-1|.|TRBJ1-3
TGCAGCGTTGAATGGGGGACCCCTGGAAACACCATATATTTT
CSVEWGTPGNTIYF
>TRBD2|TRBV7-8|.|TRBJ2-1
TGTGCCAGCAGCTCTGAGGGAGGAACGACTAGCGGGGTCAACAATGAGCAGTTCTTC
CASSSEGGTTSGVNNEQFF
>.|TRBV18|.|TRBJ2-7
TGTGCCAGCTCACCAGGGACTGGGGCCTACGAGCAGTACTTC
CASSPGTGAYEQYF
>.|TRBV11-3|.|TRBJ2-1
TGTGCCAGCAGCTTAGGCTACAATGAGCAGTTCTTC
CASSLGYNEQFF
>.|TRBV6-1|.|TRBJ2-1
TGTGCCAGCAGTGACGAAGGTACTGGGTTCATCGATGAGCAGTTCTTC
CASSDEGTGFIDEQFF
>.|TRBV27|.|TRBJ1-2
TGTGCCAGCAGTTTTAGAGCAACTAACTATGGCTACACCTTC
CASSFRATNYGYTF
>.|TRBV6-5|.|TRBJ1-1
TGTGCCAGCAGTTTCCCCGGCAGGGAAGCTTTCTTT
CASSFPGREAFF
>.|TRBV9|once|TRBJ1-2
TGTGCCAGCAGCGTAGGCCAGGGCGGCCGATTTCCCTACACCTTC
CASSVGQGGRFPYTF
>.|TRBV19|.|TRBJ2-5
TGTGCCAGTAGTATGGTCCTTCAAGAGACCCAGTACTTC
CASSMVLQETQYF
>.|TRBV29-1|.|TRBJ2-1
TGCAGCGTTGAGGGACGGCAAAACTACAATGAGCAGTTCTTC
CSVEGRQNYNEQFF
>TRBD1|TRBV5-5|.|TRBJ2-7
TGTGCCAGCAGCCCATTACAGGGGGTCCCCTACGAGCAGTACTTC
CASSPLQGVPYEQYF